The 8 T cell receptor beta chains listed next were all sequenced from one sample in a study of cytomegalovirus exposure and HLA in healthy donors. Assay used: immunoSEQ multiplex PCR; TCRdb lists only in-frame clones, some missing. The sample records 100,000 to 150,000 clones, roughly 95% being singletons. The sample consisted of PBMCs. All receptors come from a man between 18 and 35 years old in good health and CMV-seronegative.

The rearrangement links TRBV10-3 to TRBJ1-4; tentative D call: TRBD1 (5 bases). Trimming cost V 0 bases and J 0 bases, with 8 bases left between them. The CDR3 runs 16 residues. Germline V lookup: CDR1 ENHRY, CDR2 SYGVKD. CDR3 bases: TGTGCCATCAGTGAGTCAGGGGCAGCAACTAATGAAAAACTGTTTTTT. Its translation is CAISESGAATNEKLFF.

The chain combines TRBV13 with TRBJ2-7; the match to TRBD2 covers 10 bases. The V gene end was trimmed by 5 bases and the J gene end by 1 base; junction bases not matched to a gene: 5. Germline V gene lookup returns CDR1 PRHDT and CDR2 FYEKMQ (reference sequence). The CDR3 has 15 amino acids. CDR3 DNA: TGTGCCAGCAGCCCCACAGCGGGAGGGTCCTACGAGCAGTACTTC. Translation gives CASSPTAGGSYEQYF.

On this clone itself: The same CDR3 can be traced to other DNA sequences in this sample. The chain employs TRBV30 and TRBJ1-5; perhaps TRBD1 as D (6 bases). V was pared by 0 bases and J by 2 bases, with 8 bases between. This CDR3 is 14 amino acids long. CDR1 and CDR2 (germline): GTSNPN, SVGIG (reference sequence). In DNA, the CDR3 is TGTGCCTGGAGTGTAAAGGGGGGCAATCAGCCCCAGCATTTT. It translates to CAWSVKGGNQPQHF.

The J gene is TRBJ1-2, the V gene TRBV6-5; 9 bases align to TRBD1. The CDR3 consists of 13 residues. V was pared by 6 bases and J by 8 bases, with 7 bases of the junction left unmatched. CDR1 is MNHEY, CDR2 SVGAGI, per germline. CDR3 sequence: CASRQGAEFGYTF. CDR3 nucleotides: TGTGCCAGCAGACAGGGGGCGGAGTTCGGCTACACCTTC.

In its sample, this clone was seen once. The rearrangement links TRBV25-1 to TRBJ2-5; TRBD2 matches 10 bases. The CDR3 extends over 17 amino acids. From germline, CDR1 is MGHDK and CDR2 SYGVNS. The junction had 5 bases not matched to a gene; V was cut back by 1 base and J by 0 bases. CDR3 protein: CASSEWGTSGNQETQYF. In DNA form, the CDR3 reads TGTGCCAGCAGTGAATGGGGAACTAGCGGGAACCAAGAGACCCAGTACTTC. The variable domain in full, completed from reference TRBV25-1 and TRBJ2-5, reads EADIYQTPRYLVIGTGKKITLECSQTMGHDKMYWYQQDPGMELHLIHYSYGVNSTEKGDLSSESTVSRIRTEHFPLTLESARPSHTSQYLCASSEWGTSGNQETQYFGPGTRLLVL.

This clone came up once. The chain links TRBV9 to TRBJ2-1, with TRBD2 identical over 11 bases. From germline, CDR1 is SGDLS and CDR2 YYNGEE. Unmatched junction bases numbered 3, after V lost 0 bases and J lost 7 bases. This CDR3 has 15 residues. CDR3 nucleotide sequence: TGTGCCAGCAGCGTAGAACTAGCGGGAGATAATGAGCAGTTCTTC. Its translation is CASSVELAGDNEQFF.

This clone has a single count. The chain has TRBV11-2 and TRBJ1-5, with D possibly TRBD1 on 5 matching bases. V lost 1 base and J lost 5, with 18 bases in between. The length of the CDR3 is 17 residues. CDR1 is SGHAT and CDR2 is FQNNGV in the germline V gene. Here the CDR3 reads CASSLGRDRASYQPQHF. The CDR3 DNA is TGTGCCAGCAGCTTAGGTCGTGACAGAGCCTCATATCAGCCCCAGCATTTT.

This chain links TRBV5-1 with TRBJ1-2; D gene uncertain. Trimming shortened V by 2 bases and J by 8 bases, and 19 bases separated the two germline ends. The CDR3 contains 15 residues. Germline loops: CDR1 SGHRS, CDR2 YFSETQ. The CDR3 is CASSLITEGSGGYTF. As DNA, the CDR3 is TGCGCCAGCAGCTTAATTACGGAGGGATCTGGAGGCTACACCTTC.